These 18 T cell receptor beta chains were sequenced from one sample in a study of shared clonotypes between healthy human individuals. Clones were sequenced by immunoSEQ multiplex PCR, and TCRdb holds only the in-frame ones, with some missing. The sample consists of some 2,000,000 clones, around 95% of them appearing once. Sequenced material: naive CD4+ T cells sorted from blood. Indicated subset: CD45RA+ positively selected. These receptors came from a man between 18 and 29 years old in good health.

CDR3 amino acids: CASSYSTGFTEAFF. CDR3 nucleotides: TGTGCCAGCAGTTACTCGACAGGGTTCACTGAAGCTTTCTTT. This chain connects TRBV6-6 to TRBJ1-1; 7 positions match TRBD1. The CDR3 covers 14 residues. The ends lost 0 bases at V and 4 bases at J; junction bases unmatched: 2. Germline CDR1 is MNHNY and CDR2 is SVGAGI (reference sequence).

This chain joins TRBV6-5 and TRBJ2-5, with D possibly being TRBD1 or TRBD2 (5 bases each). Trimming took 1 base from V and 4 from J, leaving 13 bases between them. There are 15 residues in the CDR3. Germline CDR1 and CDR2: MNHEY and SVGAGI. CDR3 sequence (DNA): TGTGCCAGCAGTTACTGGCCTACTAGGGGAGAGACCCAGTACTTC. It encodes CASSYWPTRGETQYF.

The chain is built from TRBV9 and TRBJ2-3; 8 bases line up with TRBD2. The CDR3 is 15 residues long. Trimming cost V 1 base and J 7 bases; bases outside gene matches: 8. Germline V gives CDR1 SGDLS, CDR2 YYNGEE. The CDR3 DNA is TGTGCCAGCAGCGTAACTAGCGGACCCACGCATACGCAGTATTTT. This codes for CASSVTSGPTHTQYF.

As regards this clone: One base away lies a much larger clone, so this may be a sequencing read error. In the same sample, other DNA sequences code for this CDR3. The chain is built from TRBV18 and TRBJ2-2; D not resolved. The germline V gene encodes CDR1 KGHSH and CDR2 LQKENI. V shed 9 bases and J shed 0 bases, with 17 bases lying between them. The CDR3 is 16 amino acids. CDR3 bases: TGTGCCAGTTCCTTCAGGCAGGTCGCGAACACCGGGGAGCTGTTTTTT. Protein sequence: CASSFRQVANTGELFF.

This clone has more than one count but fewer than ten. The chain links TRBV28 to TRBJ2-4; 7 bases align to TRBD1. Germline CDR1 is MDHEN and CDR2 is SYDVKM. CDR3 length equals 18 residues. The trim removed 8 bases at V and 0 bases at J, leaving 16 bases unmatched. The CDR3 DNA reads TGTGCCAGCCTTCCAGACACCACAGGGGCCTTAGCCAAAAACATTCAGTACTTC. Translation: CASLPDTTGALAKNIQYF.

This clone was recorded a few times. The chain links TRBV29-1 to TRBJ2-1; tentatively, D is TRBD1 (6 bases). V was pared by 1 base and J by 4 bases, with 17 bases between. Germline V gene sequence: CDR1 SQVTM, CDR2 ANQGSEA. This CDR3 spans 16 amino acids. Here the CDR3 DNA reads TGCAGCGTTGAAGTCATCGACAGGTTTGGATACAATGAGCAGTTCTTC. Translation: CSVEVIDRFGYNEQFF.

Comments on this clone: An end of the junction does not agree with germline; a read error may underlie this. The rearrangement links TRBV27 to TRBJ1-5; D gene ambiguous. The CDR3 runs 13 residues. Germline V gives CDR1 MNHEY, CDR2 SMNVEV (reference sequence). The CDR3 region has the DNA TGTGCCAGCAGCCCCCTAAGCAATCAGCTCCAGCATTTT. It translates to CASSPLSNQLQHF.

The chain has TRBV7-2 and TRBJ2-7; D is perhaps TRBD1 (5 bases). Germline CDR1 reads SGHTA; CDR2 reads FQGNSA. The CDR3 spans 13 residues. Trimming cost V 4 bases and J 4 bases, with 11 bases left between them. The CDR3 DNA reads as TGTGCCAGCAGCTATACAGGAGTTTACGAGCAGTACTTC. This encodes CASSYTGVYEQYF.

The sample holds one count of this clone. In nucleotides, the CDR3 is TGCGCCAGCAGCTTAAGCGGGATGGAATACAATGAGCAGTTCTTC. Residues: CASSLSGMEYNEQFF. The chain carries TRBV5-1 and TRBJ2-1; 7 positions match TRBD2. CDR3 length: 15 amino acids. Germline CDR1 reads SGHRS; CDR2 reads YFSETQ. J lost 4 bases, V lost 2 bases, and 6 bases had no gene match.

This chain connects TRBV2 to TRBJ2-5, with 8 bases that match TRBD2. The germline V gene has CDR1 SNHLY and CDR2 FYNNEI. J lost 4 bases, V lost 0 bases, and 7 bases had no gene match. This CDR3 region has 16 residues. CDR3 amino acids: CASSEALGRGPETQYF. In nucleotides, the CDR3 is TGTGCCAGCAGTGAAGCGCTCGGGAGGGGTCCAGAGACCCAGTACTTC.

J is TRBJ2-3 and V is TRBV10-3; D unresolved. This CDR3 spans 16 amino acids. Germline CDR1 is ENHRY and CDR2 is SYGVKD. Between the trimmed V and J ends, which lost 2 bases and 0 bases, there was a span of 12 bases. For the CDR3, the DNA is TGTGCCATCAGTGAGGAAGCAGTCCTTAGCACAGATACGCAGTATTTT. It encodes CAISEEAVLSTDTQYF.

The chain joins TRBV10-3 to TRBJ2-7; either TRBD1 or TRBD2 may supply D (5 bases each). The CDR3 totals 14 residues. CDR1 is ENHRY and CDR2 is SYGVKD in the germline V gene. V shed 10 bases and J shed 3 bases, with 19 bases lying between them. The CDR3 is CATSSMGTDYEQYF. Written as DNA, the CDR3 is TGTGCCACTAGTTCGATGGGGACCGACTACGAGCAGTACTTC.

The V call is TRBV7-6, the J call TRBJ1-1; D call uncertain. Per germline, CDR1 SGHVS and CDR2 FNYEAQ. CDR3 length equals 15 residues. The germline V and J ends were trimmed by 6 bases and 2 bases, with 16 bases remaining between them. CDR3 protein: CASRGIYTGNTEAFF. CDR3 sequence (DNA): TGTGCCAGCAGAGGGATCTATACGGGAAACACTGAAGCTTTCTTT.

The V call is TRBV6-6, the J call TRBJ1-1, with a possible D match to TRBD1 (5 bases). The V gene lost 4 bases and the J gene lost 3 bases, with 15 bases spanning the gap. The CDR3 runs 15 residues. Per the germline V gene, CDR1 is MNHNY and CDR2 is SVGAGI (reference sequence). The CDR3, as DNA: TGTGCCAGCAGTTCCGCCAGGGCCCAGGACACTGAAGCTTTCTTT. Residues: CASSSARAQDTEAFF.

This chain uses TRBV10-3 with TRBJ1-6, with D unresolved. Between the trimmed V and J ends, which lost 0 bases and 2 bases, there was a span of 11 bases. Germline lookup yields CDR1 ENHRY and CDR2 SYGVKD. CDR3 length: 17 residues. The CDR3 is CAISESSLRAYNSPLHF. CDR3 DNA: TGTGCCATCAGTGAGTCTAGTCTCCGCGCCTATAATTCACCCCTCCACTTT.

The rearrangement links TRBV7-9 to TRBJ1-2, with no clear D. The CDR3 sequence is 14 residues long. V lost 7 bases and J 7 bases, leaving 19 bases between the germline ends. The V gene's germline CDR1 is SEHNR and CDR2 FQNEAQ (reference sequence). This CDR3 reads CASTPDIPTIGYTF. DNA of the CDR3: TGTGCCAGCACCCCAGACATCCCTACTATTGGCTACACCTTC.

This clone was detected only once. V usage is TRBV6-5 and J usage is TRBJ2-3; 8 nucleotides agree with TRBD1. The J segment lost 2 bases and the V segment lost 9 bases, leaving 10 bases of the junction unmatched. Germline CDR1 and CDR2: MNHEY and SVGAGI. The CDR3 is 15 residues long. CDR3 in amino acids: CASRPDRGVTDTQYF. CDR3 DNA sequence: TGTGCCAGTCGCCCCGACAGGGGAGTCACAGATACGCAGTATTTT.

This chain connects TRBV4-3 to TRBJ2-3; the D gene could be TRBD1 or TRBD2 (5 bases each). The CDR3 loop spans 15 amino acids. V dropped 4 bases and J dropped 6 bases, with 17 bases sitting between them. Germline CDR1 LGHNA, CDR2 YSLEER. In DNA form, the CDR3 reads TGCGCCAGCAGCCGGGACCCTCAATCATCGGATACGCAGTATTTT. This translates into CASSRDPQSSDTQYF.